Below, one TCR beta chain is given with its context. Its antigen remains unidentified. It has no much larger one-base neighbor in the sample; base qualities were not kept. CDR1 SGHRS and CDR2 YFSETQ were looked up in the germline V gene. From the cysteine up to the phenylalanine, the CDR3 has a length of 17 residues. Only CDR3 DNA remains: 51 bases, in frame from the first base. At the junction V is shortened by 0 bases and J by 2 bases, with 18 bases in between. Libraries were built with the immunoSEQ multiplex PCR assay. For the multiplex PCR, a mixture combining 60 forward primers for TCR Vbeta segments and 13 reverse primers for TCR Jbeta segments was used. Amplification of the CDR3 region of rearranged TCR beta genes was performed with a multiplex PCR assay on genomic DNA. The amplified TCR beta libraries were sequenced on the Illumina HiSeq System as 87-base-pair reads. Per the original workflow: A later analysis counted about 76 million unique TCR beta chains across the 690 or so repertoires, and 9.5 million to 11 million of these chains were shared by at least two donors. Raw reads were error-corrected and collapsed into unique sequences by a nearest-neighbor algorithm in which closely related sequences were merged to remove PCR and sequencing errors. To assign V, D and J gene segments, CDR3 sequences were aligned to IMGT reference sequences. For a sequence to be retained, a match of at least six nucleotides to both a V gene segment and a J gene segment was required. Rearrangements were classified as productive when the CDR3 lacked stop codons and remained in frame with V and J, and all other rearrangements were classified as non-productive. Following IMGT convention, CDR3 was defined as the stretch from the second conserved V-encoded cysteine to the conserved J-encoded phenylalanine. The earlier analysis of about 530 of the donors excluded any sequence lacking an unambiguous match to a single V gene segment. An earlier analysis of fewer than 650 of the donors classified V segments as functional when productive rearrangements were above 56.7% and as segregating when the standard deviation between donors was above 5%. A statistical classification framework was developed to diagnose cytomegalovirus status using the catalog of TCR beta chain sequences. In a later analysis, V and J genes were assigned by comparing TCR nucleotide sequences against IMGT/GENE-DB human TR gene sequences. The TCRdist pipeline was used in a later analysis to assign CDR3 sequences and most-parsimonious VDJ recombination scenarios. In a later analysis, each TCR beta chain was defined by its CDR3 amino acid sequence together with its V-gene family, and reads without a unique V-gene family were excluded. To address suspected cross-contamination and a sequencing artifact, a later analysis removed a few hundred highly shared, low-generation-probability nucleotide sequences. A later analysis calculated a clonal expansion index for each public chain from normalized within-repertoire ranks of inferred template counts. A later analysis computed generation probabilities with a VDJ recombination model fitted to out-of-frame rearrangements, and checked the results against IGoR. A later analysis scored TCR-TCR, TCR-HLA and TCR-CMV co-occurrence with hypergeometric tests, applying a repertoire-size bias correction to TCR pairs. To estimate false discovery rates, a later analysis permuted the HLA or CMV assignments 20 times. In a later analysis, co-occurring TCRs were grouped with DBSCAN, and TCRdist sequence similarity was added when clustering was performed within HLA-allele-positive subsets. Co-occurrence clustering excluded repertoires with fewer than 30,000 or more than 120,000 public chains, plus five with anomalous nucleotide sharing. This immuneACCESS table, as held by TCRdb, lists in-frame sequences with V and J called but not all clones. Of the missing ones, under half trace to an unresolved V gene in checked studies; the others have no known cause. V, J and clone size were drawn from that table, and D and trimming were deduced from the DNA. This sample is represented by hundreds of thousands of clones; roughly 79% of them were singletons. The top ten clonotypes cover over 1.5% of the sample.

The data stem from a study of cytomegalovirus exposure and HLA in healthy donors (dated by TCRdb to about 2017). For context, the study as a whole: In an earlier analysis of 550 to 750 of the donors, 250 to 300 Gb of sequence data and 100 million or so unique TCR beta sequences from 180 million or so T cells were reported. Roughly 310 gigabases of sequencing data and around 87 million unique TCR sequences were included in an early release covering 500 to 750 HLA-typed donors. Of the roughly 400 genotyped donors, approximately 82% fell in the genetic ancestry cluster associated with self-reported Caucasian donors. The study aimed to test whether cataloging public T cell receptors could reveal signatures of past pathogen exposure. Using immunosequencing, the study profiled T cell repertoires from 550 to 750 subjects and related those repertoires to cytomegalovirus serostatus. Besides the first cohort of roughly 700 subjects, a separate validation cohort made up of around 120 different subjects was used. The study combined high-throughput TCR immunosequencing, statistical association of individual TCRs with disease status, and machine learning to predict cytomegalovirus infection status. In a later analysis, previously published TCR beta repertoires from 666 donors were re-analyzed and high-resolution HLA genotyping was added so that TCR occurrence patterns could be studied. Rather than drawing on any new phenotypic data, the later analysis identified candidate immune exposures from TCR beta sequences and the way those sequences occurred across donors. In an earlier analysis of 587 of the donors, high-throughput TCR beta sequencing was used to judge whether each TCR beta V gene segment behaved as functional or pseudogenic. Donor age, sex, ethnicity and CMV serostatus were compiled together with the repertoire data. In a later genetic analysis, genome-wide SNP genotypes for about 55% of the roughly 670 donors were used, and that subset was treated as a discovery cohort. Every discovery cohort repertoire had been produced on one sequencing platform. HLA typing covered class I and class II loci at four-digit resolution. The number of donors typed differed by locus, with roughly 629-640 for A, B, C, DRB1 and DQB1, 522 for DQA1, 606 for DPA1, and around 430 for DPB1. A few DR-DQ haplotypes were handled as single units for association and clustering because linkage in the cohort was strong. On average, roughly 250,000 unique TCR beta nucleotide sequences were sequenced per donor among several hundred genotyped donors of the cohort, with 15% to 20% of those sequences being non-productive. Study-wide conclusions, independent of this receptor: The classifier was reported to diagnose cytomegalovirus status with high specificity and sensitivity in both the original and validation cohorts. In a later genetic analysis, a missense DCLRE1C variant was associated with V-gene and J-gene trimming of TCR beta chains, and the association was replicated in an independent cohort. A cluster of highly shared sequence variants was judged likely to represent a technical artifact of the sequencing pipeline. A few of the identified cytomegalovirus-associated TCR beta chains were confirmed in vitro to be specific for cytomegalovirus antigens. Immune exposure information for the cohort was limited to CMV serostatus. In this cohort, only TCR beta chains were sequenced, and detectable features were limited by the absence of alpha or paired-chain data. A further reported finding was that TCR beta sequences accurately predicted the HLA-A and HLA-B alleles for most subjects in the first cohort. A later genetic analysis reported fewer N-insertions in productive TCRs among donors in an Asian-associated ancestry cluster than the roughly 650-donor mean. The earlier analysis of 587 of the donors excluded 15 to 20 rarely observed V segments, including chromosome 9 orphons, because counts were too low. The presence/absence analyses assumed that sequencing depth was roughly uniform across donors, and that assumption may not be true. A total of 150 to 200 TCR beta chains were listed by the study as associated with cytomegalovirus. Because HLA typing was unavailable for some donors at each locus, only the typed subset was used in association tests. In a later analysis, HLA-associated TCR beta chains showed more clonal expansion and lower generation probabilities than non-associated chains that were equally common. A later analysis reported that several top co-occurrence clusters appeared linked to parvovirus B19, influenza, CMV and Epstein-Barr virus. At a false discovery rate of 0.05, a later analysis linked under 20,000 TCR beta sequences to specific HLA alleles. Assigning TCR associations to individual alleles was difficult when HLA alleles, especially DR and DQ, strongly co-occurred. In a later analysis, the rate of TCR association differed among HLA loci, with DRB1 alleles having the most associated TCRs and HLA-C alleles having the fewest. Some IMGT-functional V segments, including TRBV6-2 and TRBV6-3, could not be distinguished by the 87-base-pair reads and were therefore excluded. According to a later analysis, most CMV-associated TCR beta chains appeared to be HLA-restricted, and the HLA associations seemed to be driven largely by CMV exposure. In an earlier analysis of fewer than 750 of the donors, most TCR beta V segments were observed in productive rearrangements about 87% or about 30% of the time, broadly matching IMGT annotations. Correlated functional status among segregating V segments might reflect linkage disequilibrium, but an unknown experimental factor could not be ruled out. The authors suggested that the approach could potentially be generalized to other disease states and immunological phenotypes. While some public TCRs were present in many individuals, most TCR sequences turned up only very rarely across donors.

In total, just over 650 healthy bone marrow donors made up the cohort. Cohort members were all nominally healthy when sampled, although unrecorded immune exposures were likely present. The donor tested CMV seronegative and was one of the 352 seronegative cohort members. A peripheral blood sample was collected from each donor, and TCR beta sequencing was performed on peripheral blood mononuclear cells. Genomic DNA was extracted from the blood cell samples with the Qiagen DNeasy Blood Extraction Kit. The sequencing input was PBMCs. The rearrangement combines TRBV5-1 with TRBJ2-7; TRBD1 could be the D gene, as 6 bases match. This TCR was recovered from a male donor in good health and CMV-seronegative. The CDR3 amino acid sequence is: CASSLAVLAGDPYEQYF. In nucleotides, the sequence is TGCGCCAGCAGCTTGGCGGTATTGGCAGGGGACCCCTACGAGCAGTACTTC.